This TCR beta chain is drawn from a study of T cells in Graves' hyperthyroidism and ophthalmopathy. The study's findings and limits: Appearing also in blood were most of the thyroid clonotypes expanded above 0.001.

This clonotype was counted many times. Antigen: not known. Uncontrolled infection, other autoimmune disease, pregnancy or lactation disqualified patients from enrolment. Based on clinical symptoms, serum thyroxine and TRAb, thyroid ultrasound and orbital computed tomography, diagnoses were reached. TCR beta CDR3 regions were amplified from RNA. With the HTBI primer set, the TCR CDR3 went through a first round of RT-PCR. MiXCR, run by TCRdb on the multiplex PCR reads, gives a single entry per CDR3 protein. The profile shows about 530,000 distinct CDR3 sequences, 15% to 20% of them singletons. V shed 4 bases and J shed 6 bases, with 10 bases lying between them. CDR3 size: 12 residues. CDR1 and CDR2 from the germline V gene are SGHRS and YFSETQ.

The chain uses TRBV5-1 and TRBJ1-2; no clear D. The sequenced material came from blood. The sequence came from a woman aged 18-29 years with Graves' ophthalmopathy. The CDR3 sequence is CASSPGAHGYTF. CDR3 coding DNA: TGCGCCAGCAGCCCGGGTGCACATGGCTACACCTTC.